These 25 T cell receptor beta chains were all obtained from the same sample, sequenced in a study of T cell changes during pregnancy in multiple sclerosis. Sequencing used immunoSEQ multiplex PCR; TCRdb keeps in-frame clones, though not all of them. The sample includes fewer than 55,000 clones, approximately 91% of them seen just once. The specimen comprised CD4+ T cells from peripheral blood mononuclear cells, sampled in the third trimester of pregnancy. The receptors originated from a female donor with multiple sclerosis, enrolled in a pregnancy study.

The chain has TRBV13 and TRBJ2-2; possibly TRBD2 for D (6 bases). Germline assignment: CDR1 PRHDT and CDR2 FYEKMQ (reference sequence). This CDR3 has 15 amino acids. V shed 1 base and J shed 4 bases, with 10 bases lying between them. CDR3 coding DNA: TGTGCCAGCAGCTTAGCGGGGCGGGGCACCGGGGAGCTGTTTTTT. Protein: CASSLAGRGTGELFF.

The chain has TRBV6-6 and TRBJ1-5; 9 bases are a match to TRBD1. The CDR3 runs to 13 residues. Germline-derived CDR1 and CDR2 are MNHNY and SVGAGI (reference sequence). The V segment lost 8 bases and the J segment 4 bases; nucleotides outside the gene matches: 3. CDR3 region: CASGTGSNQPQHF. The CDR3 region has the DNA TGTGCCAGCGGGACAGGGAGTAATCAGCCCCAGCATTTT.

This clone has just one count. The chain is built from TRBV10-1 and TRBJ2-2, with a weak D call TRBD1 (6 bases). The V gene's germline CDR1 is WNHNN and CDR2 SYGVQD (reference sequence). The V and J ends lost 2 bases and 2 bases respectively, with 12 bases between them. CDR3 length equals 16 residues. DNA for the CDR3: TGCGCCAGCAGTGAGACCAGGACAGCTAACACCGGGGAGCTGTTTTTT. Its protein is CASSETRTANTGELFF.

The chain links TRBV6-5 to TRBJ1-2, with 7 positions matching TRBD1. Germline CDR1 reads MNHEY; CDR2 reads SVGAGI. This CDR3 is 16 amino acids long. After removal of 1 base from V and 0 bases from J, the junction contained 5 bases not matched to a gene. The CDR3: CASSYLQGSANYGYTF. DNA of the CDR3: TGTGCCAGCAGTTACTTACAGGGGTCAGCTAACTATGGCTACACCTTC.

This chain links TRBV14 with TRBJ1-6, with a possible D match to TRBD1 (6 bases). V lost 5 bases and J lost 3, with 17 bases in between. Germline V CDR1 and CDR2: SGHDN, FVKESK. The CDR3 is 17 residues long. CDR3 DNA sequence: TGTGCCAGCAGCACCCGAACCCAGGGGATCTATAATTCACCCCTCCACTTT. It translates to CASSTRTQGIYNSPLHF.

The J gene is TRBJ2-2, the V gene TRBV14; D unresolved. The CDR3 contains 15 residues. Germline loops: CDR1 SGHDN, CDR2 FVKESK. V was trimmed by 0 bases and J by 5 bases, leaving 10 bases between them. The CDR3 loop reads CASSQEARKTGELFF. CDR3 bases: TGTGCCAGCAGCCAAGAGGCGAGGAAGACCGGGGAGCTGTTTTTT. Full variable domain (rest looked up from reference TRBV14 and TRBJ2-2): EAGVTQFPSHSVIEKGQTVTLRCDPISGHDNLYWYRRVMGKEIKFLLHFVKESKQDESGMPNNRFLAERTGGTYSTLKVQPAELEDSGVYFCASSQEARKTGELFFGEGSRLTVL.

V gene TRBV14 combines with J gene TRBJ1-3; D unresolved. Trimming stripped 2 bases from V and 0 bases from J, with 14 bases between. The CDR3 is 17 residues long. Germline assignment: CDR1 SGHDN and CDR2 FVKESK. Here the CDR3 reads CASSQFQAIDSGNTIYF. The CDR3 nucleotides read TGTGCCAGCAGCCAATTTCAGGCCATCGACTCTGGAAACACCATATATTTT.

This clone was seen only a few times. The junction differs from germline at one of its ends, possibly a read error. The chain carries TRBV10-3 and TRBJ2-7, with TRBD1 as a possible D gene (7 bases). The germline CDR1 and CDR2 sequences are ENHRY and SYGVKD. CDR3 length equals 15 residues. The DNA of the CDR3 is TGTGCCATCAATGAGGGGGCGGGGTCTTATCGCGAGCAGTACTTC. It specifies CAINEGAGSYREQYF.

V gene TRBV9 combines with J gene TRBJ1-1; D uncertain. From germline, CDR1 is SGDLS and CDR2 YYNGEE. This CDR3 region has 13 residues. V lost 4 bases, J lost 0 bases, and 7 bases lay in between. In DNA, the CDR3 is TGTGCCAGCAGCACAGAACTGAACACTGAAGCTTTCTTT. Encoded protein: CASSTELNTEAFF.

The V gene is TRBV5-1, the J gene TRBJ2-7, with 7 nucleotides matching TRBD1. With 0 bases clipped from V and 3 bases from J, the junction kept 3 bases outside the gene matches. The germline V gene encodes CDR1 SGHRS and CDR2 YFSETQ. The CDR3 spans 14 residues. Here the CDR3 reads CASSLGQGNYEQYF. CDR3 DNA: TGCGCCAGCAGCTTGGGACAGGGAAACTACGAGCAGTACTTC.

The chain uses TRBV11-2 and TRBJ1-4, with 9 bases fitting TRBD1. The CDR3 consists of 15 residues. V trimming: 5 bases; J trimming: 1 base; junction bases outside the gene matches: 2. Germline CDR1 is SGHAT and CDR2 is FQNNGV. CDR3 DNA sequence: TGTGCCAGCAGCCGACAGGGGGGAACTAATGAAAAACTGTTTTTT. Translating gives CASSRQGGTNEKLFF.

The V and J genes are TRBV7-9 and TRBJ2-3, with D perhaps matching TRBD2 (5 bases). The CDR3 covers 15 residues. Trimming removed 7 bases from V and 0 bases from J, with 14 bases in between. CDR1 and CDR2 (germline): SEHNR, FQNEAQ (reference sequence). This CDR3 reads CASTQRGWSTDTQYF. The CDR3 coding sequence is TGTGCCAGCACCCAACGGGGATGGAGCACAGATACGCAGTATTTT.

The V call is TRBV6-6, the J call TRBJ2-7, with TRBD1 matching 7 bases. Trimming at V came to 6 bases and at J to 2 bases, leaving 13 bases not matched to a gene. Germline CDR1 reads MNHNY; CDR2 reads SVGAGI (reference sequence). CDR3 size: 16 residues. The CDR3: CASSPTLGTVPYEQYF. DNA of the CDR3: TGTGCCAGCAGCCCCACTCTCGGGACAGTACCCTACGAGCAGTACTTC.

The chain uses TRBV19 and TRBJ1-2; D gene uncertain. V lost 3 bases and J lost 3, with 8 bases in between. CDR1 is LNHDA and CDR2 is SQIVND in the germline V gene (reference sequence). This CDR3 is 13 amino acids long. This chain's CDR3 is CASSMWSDYGYTF. The CDR3 region has the DNA TGTGCCAGTAGTATGTGGAGTGACTATGGCTACACCTTC. Filled out from reference TRBV19 and TRBJ1-2, the complete variable domain reads DGGITQSPKYLFRKEGQNVTLSCEQNLNHDAMYWYRQDPGQGLRLIYYSQIVNDFQKGDIAEGYSVSREKKESFPLTVTSAQKNPTAFYLCASSMWSDYGYTFGSGTRLTVV.

The chain uses TRBV11-2 and TRBJ1-6, with TRBD1 as a possible D gene (5 bases). The length of the CDR3 is 15 residues. The ends were cut back, 1 base at V and 8 bases at J, with 12 bases in the middle. Germline assignment: CDR1 SGHAT and CDR2 FQNNGV. CDR3 protein: CASSLGGVMYSPLHF. CDR3 bases: TGTGCCAGCAGCTTAGGGGGGGTAATGTATTCACCCCTCCACTTT.

V is TRBV10-3 and J is TRBJ2-3; 11 positions agree with TRBD1. In germline, CDR1 is ENHRY, CDR2 SYGVKD. CDR3 length: 15 amino acids. V was clipped by 6 bases and J by 5 bases; unmatched bases: 7. The CDR3 protein is CAIRKLGTGGDTQYF. The CDR3 coding sequence is TGTGCCATCAGGAAGTTGGGGACAGGGGGAGATACGCAGTATTTT.

This chain uses TRBV9 with TRBJ2-1, with a tentative D call TRBD2 (7 bases). The V end was cut by 2 bases, the J end by 4 bases, with 10 bases between. Germline-derived CDR1 and CDR2 are SGDLS and YYNGEE. The CDR3 runs to 14 residues. The CDR3 sequence: CASSVSGTYNEQFF. In DNA, the CDR3 is TGTGCCAGCAGCGTGAGCGGGACATACAATGAGCAGTTCTTC.

This chain uses TRBV5-4 with TRBJ1-1; 8 nucleotides align to TRBD1. V trimming: 4 bases; J trimming: 0 bases; junction bases outside the gene matches: 2. This CDR3 has 14 amino acids. CDR1 is SGHNT, CDR2 YYREEE, per germline (reference sequence). This CDR3 reads CASSGDRLNTEAFF. The DNA for the CDR3 is TGTGCCAGCAGCGGGGACAGGCTGAACACTGAAGCTTTCTTT.

This chain uses TRBV6-1 with TRBJ1-1; tentative D call: TRBD1 (6 bases). In germline, CDR1 is MNHNS, CDR2 SASEGT. The CDR3 consists of 14 residues. Trimming left V 4 bases short and J 2 bases short, with 11 bases between. The CDR3 DNA reads TGTGCCAGCAGTGCTGGACAGAGAAACACTGAAGCTTTCTTT. This codes for CASSAGQRNTEAFF.

The J gene is TRBJ2-2, the V gene TRBV21-1; TRBD1, the D gene given by the table, was not confirmed from the DNA. TRBV21-1 constitutes a pseudogene. The length of the CDR3 is 18 residues. CDR3: CASSKRSLDSANTGELFF. DNA of the CDR3: TGTGCCAGCAGCAAGCGGTCATTGGACAGCGCGAACACCGGGGAGCTGTTTTTT.

The rearrangement joins TRBV5-4 to TRBJ1-2, with D possibly TRBD1 on 5 matching bases. Germline V gives CDR1 SGHNT, CDR2 YYREEE (reference sequence). V was trimmed by 4 bases and J by 3 bases, leaving 19 bases between them. The CDR3 runs to 16 residues. CDR3 bases: TGTGCCAGCAGCCTGGGCACGAAAGGGGTTGACTATGGCTACACCTTC. Translation: CASSLGTKGVDYGYTF. Drawing the rest from reference TRBV5-4 and TRBJ1-2, the complete variable domain is ETGVTQSPTHLIKTRGQQVTLRCSSQSGHNTVSWYQQALGQGPQFIFQYYREEENGRGNFPPRFSGLQFPNYSSELNVNALELDDSALYLCASSLGTKGVDYGYTFGSGTRLTVV.

The chain is built from TRBV5-4 and TRBJ1-1; D is perhaps TRBD1 (6 bases). The CDR3 extends over 13 amino acids. Germline CDR1 SGHNT, CDR2 YYREEE (reference sequence). V was trimmed by 5 bases and J by 3 bases, leaving 11 bases between them. The CDR3 here is CASRKGVDTEAFF. The CDR3 DNA reads TGTGCCAGCAGAAAGGGGGTGGACACTGAAGCTTTCTTT. Based on the CDR3 plus reference TRBV5-4 and TRBJ1-1, the full variable domain is ETGVTQSPTHLIKTRGQQVTLRCSSQSGHNTVSWYQQALGQGPQFIFQYYREEENGRGNFPPRFSGLQFPNYSSELNVNALELDDSALYLCASRKGVDTEAFFGQGTRLTVV.

This chain joins TRBV30 and TRBJ1-2; 8 nucleotides align to TRBD1. The germline CDR1 and CDR2 sequences are GTSNPN and SVGIG (reference sequence). The V gene end was trimmed by 5 bases and the J gene end by 4 bases; junction bases not matched to a gene: 3. CDR3 length: 12 residues. DNA of the CDR3: TGTGCCTGGGCAACAGGGGGCTATGGCTACACCTTC. It is translated as CAWATGGYGYTF. The full variable domain, with the rest looked up from reference TRBV30 and TRBJ1-2, is SQTIHQWPATLVQPVGSPLSLECTVEGTSNPNLYWYRQAAGRGLQLLFYSVGIGQISSEVPQNLSASRPQDRQFILSSKKLLLSDSGFYLCAWATGGYGYTFGSGTRLTVV.

The chain links TRBV2 to TRBJ1-2; TRBD1 aligns across 9 bases. The CDR3 contains 15 residues. V lost 2 bases to trimming and J lost 8 bases; unmatched junction nucleotides: 9. Germline-derived CDR1 and CDR2 are SNHLY and FYNNEI. CDR3 DNA sequence: TGTGCCAGCAGTGAACAGGGACAGGGACCCCTAGGCTACACCTTC. This gives the protein CASSEQGQGPLGYTF.

The gene calls are TRBV9 and TRBJ2-3; 9 nucleotides agree with TRBD2. Germline V gene lookup returns CDR1 SGDLS and CDR2 YYNGEE. J gave up 1 base and V 0 bases, and 3 bases lay outside the gene matches. The CDR3 consists of 16 residues. As DNA, the CDR3 is TGTGCCAGCAGCGTAGGTGTAGCGGGGGGCACAGATACGCAGTATTTT. The encoded protein is CASSVGVAGGTDTQYF. The full variable domain, completed using reference TRBV9 and TRBJ2-3, is DSGVTQTPKHLITATGQRVTLRCSPRSGDLSVYWYQQSLDQGLQFLIQYYNGEERAKGNILERFSAQQFPDLHSELNLSSLELGDSALYFCASSVGVAGGTDTQYFGPGTRLTVL.